A single sample is the source of the 24 T cell receptor beta chains below, sequenced in a study of cytomegalovirus exposure and HLA in healthy donors. The PCR contained 60 Vbeta and 13 Jbeta primers. Sequencing used immunoSEQ multiplex PCR; TCRdb keeps in-frame clones, though not all of them. Of about 78,000 clones in the sample, around 70% are singletons; the top ten hold approximately 12%. Source material: PBMCs. All receptors come from a woman aged 40 to 49 in good health and CMV-seropositive.

The CDR3 sequence: CASSPTSGKGATGELFF. Written as DNA, the CDR3 is TGTGCCAGCAGCCCCACTAGCGGGAAGGGGGCCACCGGGGAGCTGTTTTTT. The chain recombines TRBV14 with TRBJ2-2; TRBD2 aligns across 10 bases. The trim removed 4 bases at V and 4 bases at J, leaving 9 bases unmatched. CDR1 and CDR2 (germline): SGHDN, FVKESK. The CDR3 has 17 amino acids.

This clone has only one observation. The chain is built from TRBV11-2 and TRBJ1-1; D ambiguous. V lost 6 bases and J lost 5, with 16 bases in between. Germline V gives CDR1 SGHAT, CDR2 FQNNGV. CDR3 size: 14 residues. The CDR3 DNA is TGTGCCAGCAGTTTGACGCGGGCCGCTACTGAAGCTTTCTTT. This gives the protein CASSLTRAATEAFF. The complete variable domain, with remaining parts taken from reference TRBV11-2 and TRBJ1-1, reads EAGVAQSPRYKIIEKRQSVAFWCNPISGHATLYWYQQILGQGPKLLIQFQNNGVVDDSQLPKDRFSAERLKGVDSTLKIQPAKLEDSAVYLCASSLTRAATEAFFGQGTRLTVV.

This clone was recorded once. The chain joins TRBV4-1 to TRBJ2-7; D perhaps matches TRBD2 (6 bases). The V end was cut by 0 bases, the J end by 6 bases, with 15 bases between. The CDR3 loop spans 15 amino acids. Germline CDR1 and CDR2: MGHRA and YSYEKL. The CDR3: CASSQDTSTRGEQYF. The CDR3 region has the DNA TGCGCCAGCAGCCAAGATACTTCGACTAGGGGCGAGCAGTACTTC.

In the case of this clone: At the DNA level, this CDR3 is encoded by other sequences in the same sample as well. The V call is TRBV27, the J call TRBJ2-2; TRBD2 matches 8 bases. J gave up 2 bases and V 7 bases, and 3 bases lay outside the gene matches. Germline CDR1 and CDR2: MNHEY and SMNVEV (reference sequence). The CDR3 is 14 residues long. DNA for the CDR3: TGTGCCAGCAAGGCGGGAGGCAACACCGGGGAGCTGTTTTTT. Its translation is CASKAGGNTGELFF.

The J gene is TRBJ2-3, the V gene TRBV9; 9 nucleotides align to TRBD1. This CDR3 region has 15 residues. CDR1 is SGDLS and CDR2 is YYNGEE in the germline V gene. V shed 1 base and J 3 bases; nucleotides not matched to a gene: 3. CDR3 DNA: TGTGCCAGCAGCGTATTGGGACAGGGAACAGATACGCAGTATTTT. This gives the protein CASSVLGQGTDTQYF.

This clone was counted only a few times. The chain links TRBV5-1 to TRBJ1-2; 7 nucleotides agree with TRBD1. The CDR3 sequence is 16 residues long. The V gene's germline CDR1 is SGHRS and CDR2 YFSETQ. V was pared by 4 bases and J by 6 bases, with 15 bases of the junction left unmatched. The CDR3 region is CASSPGQVKAKDGYTF. As DNA, the CDR3 is TGCGCCAGCAGCCCAGGACAGGTAAAGGCAAAGGATGGCTACACCTTC.

The rearrangement links TRBV10-2 to TRBJ2-7; D call uncertain. Trimming cost V 6 bases and J 7 bases, with 16 bases left between them. Germline assignment: CDR1 WSHSY and CDR2 SAAADI. CDR3 length equals 13 residues. In DNA, the CDR3 is TGCGCCAGCAGCGGCGGCTACCAGTGGGAGCAGTACTTC. Protein: CASSGGYQWEQYF.

There are a few counts of this clone. The V and J genes are TRBV6-5 and TRBJ1-5; TRBD1 matches 9 bases. The germline CDR1 and CDR2 sequences are MNHEY and SVGAGI. V dropped 0 bases and J dropped 7; count of bases not matched to a gene: 1. CDR3 size: 14 residues. The CDR3 DNA reads TGTGCCAGCAGTTACTCGGACAGGGGACAGCCCCAGCATTTT. It specifies CASSYSDRGQPQHF.

The rearrangement uses TRBV2 and TRBJ1-2; the match to TRBD1 covers 7 bases. This CDR3 is 15 amino acids long. CDR1 SNHLY and CDR2 FYNNEI come from the germline V gene. With 1 base clipped from V and 6 bases from J, the junction kept 8 bases outside the gene matches. The CDR3, as DNA: TGTGCCAGCAGTGAAGAGGCAGGGGGGATGGATGGCTACACCTTC. Its translation: CASSEEAGGMDGYTF.

The CDR3 region is CAWSERVGGNTEAFF. The CDR3 DNA follows: TGTGCCTGGAGTGAACGGGTGGGGGGGAACACTGAAGCTTTCTTT. This chain joins TRBV30 and TRBJ1-1; tentative D call: TRBD1 (5 bases). Deletions cut 1 base from V and 1 base from J, with 13 bases between. The germline gives CDR1 GTSNPN, CDR2 SVGIG (reference sequence). This CDR3 is 15 amino acids long.

This clone was counted between two and nine times. The chain couples TRBV4-1 to TRBJ1-2, with 7 nucleotides matching TRBD1. Germline CDR1 MGHRA, CDR2 YSYEKL. CDR3 size: 15 residues. The V and J ends lost 2 bases and 4 bases, in that order; junction bases with no gene match: 7. For the CDR3, the DNA is TGCGCCAGCAGCCAACCCCGGACAGGCTCCTATGGCTACACCTTC. It is translated as CASSQPRTGSYGYTF.

In nucleotides, the CDR3 is TGCGCCAGCAGCCAAGATTGGGCAGGGGGTTTCACAGATACGCAGTATTTT. It yields the protein CASSQDWAGGFTDTQYF. This chain joins TRBV4-3 and TRBJ2-3; 7 nucleotides agree with TRBD1. The length of the CDR3 is 17 residues. In germline, CDR1 is LGHNA, CDR2 YSLEER. After removal of 0 bases from V and 2 bases from J, the junction contained 8 bases not matched to a gene.

The J gene is TRBJ2-7, the V gene TRBV6-5; 9 bases line up with TRBD1. Germline V gene data show CDR1 as MNHEY and CDR2 as SVGAGI. The CDR3 runs 16 residues. With V trimmed by 4 bases and J by 5 bases, 12 bases remained unmatched. Here the CDR3 DNA reads TGTGCCAGCAGTTCGGCTACCGGGACAGGGTACCACGAGCAGTACTTC. Translating gives CASSSATGTGYHEQYF.

This chain connects TRBV27 to TRBJ1-3; TRBD1 matches 7 bases. Germline V lookup: CDR1 MNHEY, CDR2 SMNVEV (reference sequence). The CDR3 covers 13 residues. V shed 4 bases and J 4 bases; nucleotides not matched to a gene: 1. CDR3 DNA: TGTGCCAGCAGTTCCAGGGGGGGAAACACCATATATTTT. Amino acids: CASSSRGGNTIYF.

This sequence joins TRBV5-6 and TRBJ2-3; TRBD2 matches at 12 bases. The junction had 5 bases not matched to a gene; V was cut back by 5 bases and J by 7 bases. The CDR3 covers 14 residues. Per germline, CDR1 SGHDT and CDR2 YYEEEE. CDR3 region: CASRASGGGNTQYF. The CDR3 DNA reads as TGTGCCAGCAGAGCTAGCGGGGGGGGTAATACGCAGTATTTT.

This clone was observed once. The V and J genes are TRBV5-5 and TRBJ2-7; maybe TRBD1 (5 bases). The CDR3 is made up of 15 amino acids. The V end lost 4 bases, the J end lost 0 bases, and 14 bases lay between the germline ends. From germline, CDR1 is SGHKS and CDR2 YYEKEE (reference sequence). The CDR3 protein is CASSRRVDSSYEQYF. CDR3 nucleotide sequence: TGTGCCAGCAGCCGCCGGGTAGACAGCTCCTACGAGCAGTACTTC. Full variable domain (rest looked up from reference TRBV5-5 and TRBJ2-7): DAGVTQSPTHLIKTRGQQVTLRCSPISGHKSVSWYQQVLGQGPQFIFQYYEKEERGRGNFPDRFSARQFPNYSSELNVNALLLGDSALYLCASSRRVDSSYEQYFGPGTRLTVT.

This clone appeared once. The chain combines TRBV23-1 with TRBJ2-4; unclear D gene. TRBV23-1 is identified as an open reading frame with a role that is uncertain. The CDR3 has 18 residues. Trimming shortened V by 0 bases and J by 6 bases, and 21 bases separated the two germline ends. CDR3 amino acids: CASSQSLTWAPHGNIQYF. CDR3 bases: TGCGCCAGCAGTCAATCGTTAACTTGGGCCCCCCACGGAAACATTCAGTACTTC.

J is TRBJ2-1 and V is TRBV5-1; D is perhaps TRBD2 (6 bases). Germline V gene data show CDR1 as SGHRS and CDR2 as YFSETQ. The length of the CDR3 is 14 residues. V lost 0 bases and J 6 bases, leaving 10 bases between the germline ends. In nucleotides, the CDR3 is TGCGCCAGCAGCTTGGAGGTCGGGGGCAATGAGCAGTTCTTC. Translating it yields CASSLEVGGNEQFF.

The chain has TRBV2 and TRBJ1-5; D is undetermined. This CDR3 is 13 amino acids long. The germline V gene has CDR1 SNHLY and CDR2 FYNNEI. V dropped 5 bases and J dropped 3 bases, with 8 bases sitting between them. CDR3 nucleotides: TGTGCCAGCAGTTTGCACACCAATCAGCCCCAGCATTTT. It yields the protein CASSLHTNQPQHF.

The CDR3 DNA follows: TGTGCCATCAGTGAGCGCGGGGACAGGGGGGGCAATCAGCCCCAGCATTTT. Its protein is CAISERGDRGGNQPQHF. The rearrangement uses TRBV10-3 and TRBJ1-5; 11 bases match TRBD1. CDR3 length: 17 residues. Germline V gene sequence: CDR1 ENHRY, CDR2 SYGVKD. V gave up 2 bases and J gave up 2 bases; unmatched junction bases: 5.

V usage is TRBV6-6 and J usage is TRBJ1-1, with 8 nucleotides matching TRBD1. There are 15 residues in the CDR3. Germline V lookup: CDR1 MNHNY, CDR2 SVGAGI (reference sequence). V lost 6 bases and J lost 0; bases outside the gene matches: 6. This chain's CDR3 is CASSGGQGLNTEAFF. For the CDR3, the DNA is TGTGCCAGCAGCGGCGGACAGGGTTTGAACACTGAAGCTTTCTTT.

J is TRBJ1-4 and V is TRBV19; no reliable D call. CDR3 length: 16 residues. CDR1 is LNHDA and CDR2 is SQIVND in the germline V gene (reference sequence). Trimming removed 3 bases from V and 0 bases from J, with 11 bases in between. For the CDR3, the DNA is TGTGCCAGTAGTATGCGGCGGTCTGCAACTAATGAAAAACTGTTTTTT. Encoded protein: CASSMRRSATNEKLFF.

This clone is a singleton in its sample. This sequence joins TRBV19 and TRBJ1-5; maybe TRBD1 (5 bases). This CDR3 has 16 residues. With 3 bases removed from V and 2 bases from J, the gap between germline ends came to 14 bases. CDR1 is LNHDA, CDR2 SQIVND, per germline (reference sequence). The CDR3 region has the DNA TGTGCCAGTAGTATCCAGGGATTTTTGGGCAATCAGCCCCAGCATTTT. Translating gives CASSIQGFLGNQPQHF.

The chain is built from TRBV5-1 and TRBJ2-5, with a possible D match to TRBD2 (6 bases). There are 15 residues in the CDR3. The germline V gene has CDR1 SGHRS and CDR2 YFSETQ. The V and J ends lost 5 bases and 4 bases respectively, with 18 bases between them. CDR3 residues: CASRGLASKGETQYF. DNA of the CDR3: TGCGCCAGCAGAGGGCTAGCGTCTAAGGGAGAGACCCAGTACTTC.